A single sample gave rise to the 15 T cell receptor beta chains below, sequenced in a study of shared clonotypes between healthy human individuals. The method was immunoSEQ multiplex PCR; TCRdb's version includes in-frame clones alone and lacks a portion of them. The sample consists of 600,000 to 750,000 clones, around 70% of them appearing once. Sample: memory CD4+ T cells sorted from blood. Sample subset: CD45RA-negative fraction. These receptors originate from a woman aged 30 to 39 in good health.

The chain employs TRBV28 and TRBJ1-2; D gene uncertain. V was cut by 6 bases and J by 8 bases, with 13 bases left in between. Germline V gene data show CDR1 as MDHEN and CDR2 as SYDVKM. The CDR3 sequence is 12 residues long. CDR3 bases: TGTGCCAGCAGCCCTCGTGTGGAGGGCTACACCTTC. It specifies CASSPRVEGYTF.

CDR3 residues: CASSFESNYGYTF. Written as DNA, the CDR3 is TGTGCCAGCAGCTTTGAATCTAACTATGGCTACACCTTC. J is TRBJ1-2 and V is TRBV5-5, with D unclear. Germline-derived CDR1 and CDR2 are SGHKS and YYEKEE (reference sequence). CDR3 length: 13 residues. The V gene lost 2 bases and the J gene lost 0 bases, with 5 bases spanning the gap.

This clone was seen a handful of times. The CDR3 nucleotides are TGTGCCAGCAGTCCGGCGGAGTCGGTCTATGGCTACACCTTC. It specifies CASSPAESVYGYTF. The chain has TRBV9 and TRBJ1-2; D gene ambiguous. CDR1 SGDLS and CDR2 YYNGEE come from the germline V gene. Trimming shortened V by 5 bases and J by 4 bases, and 15 bases separated the two germline ends. CDR3 length: 14 residues.

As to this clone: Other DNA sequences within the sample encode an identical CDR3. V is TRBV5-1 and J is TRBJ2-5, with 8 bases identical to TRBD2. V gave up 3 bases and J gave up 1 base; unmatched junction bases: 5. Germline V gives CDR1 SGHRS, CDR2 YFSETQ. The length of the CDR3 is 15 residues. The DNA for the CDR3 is TGCGCCAGCAGCTCCACGGGGGGGCTCCAAGAGACCCAGTACTTC. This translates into CASSSTGGLQETQYF. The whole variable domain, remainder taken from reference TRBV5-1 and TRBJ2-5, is KAGVTQTPRYLIKTRGQQVTLSCSPISGHRSVSWYQQTPGQGLQFLFEYFSETQRNKGNFPGRFSGRQFSNSRSEMNVSTLELGDSALYLCASSSTGGLQETQYFGPGTRLLVL.

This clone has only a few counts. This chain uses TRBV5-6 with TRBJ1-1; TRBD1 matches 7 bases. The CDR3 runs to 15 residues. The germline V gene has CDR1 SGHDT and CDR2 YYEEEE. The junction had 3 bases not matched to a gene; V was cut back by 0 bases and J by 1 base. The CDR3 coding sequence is TGTGCCAGCAGCTTGGCGGGACAGAGGAACACTGAAGCTTTCTTT. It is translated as CASSLAGQRNTEAFF.

The CDR3 region is CATSRRAGVSGANVLTF. The CDR3 coding sequence is TGTGCCACCAGCAGGCGAGCGGGAGTGTCTGGGGCCAACGTCCTGACTTTC. V usage is TRBV15 and J usage is TRBJ2-6; 8 nucleotides align to TRBD2. The CDR3 covers 17 residues. Germline lookup yields CDR1 LNHNV and CDR2 YYDKDF (reference sequence). Trimming removed 3 bases from V and 1 base from J; junction bases left unmatched: 5.

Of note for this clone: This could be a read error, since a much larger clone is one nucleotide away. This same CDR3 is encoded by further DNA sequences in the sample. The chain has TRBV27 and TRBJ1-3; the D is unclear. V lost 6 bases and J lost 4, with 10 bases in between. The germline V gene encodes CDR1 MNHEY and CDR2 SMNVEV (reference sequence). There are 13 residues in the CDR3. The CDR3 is CASSPTGGNTIYF. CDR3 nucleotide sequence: TGTGCCAGCAGCCCCACGGGAGGAAACACCATATATTTT.

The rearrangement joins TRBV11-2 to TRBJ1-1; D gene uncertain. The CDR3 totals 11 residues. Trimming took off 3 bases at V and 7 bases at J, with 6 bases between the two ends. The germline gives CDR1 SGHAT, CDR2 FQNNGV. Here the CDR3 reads CASSFQFEAFF. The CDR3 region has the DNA TGTGCCAGCAGCTTCCAGTTTGAAGCTTTCTTT.

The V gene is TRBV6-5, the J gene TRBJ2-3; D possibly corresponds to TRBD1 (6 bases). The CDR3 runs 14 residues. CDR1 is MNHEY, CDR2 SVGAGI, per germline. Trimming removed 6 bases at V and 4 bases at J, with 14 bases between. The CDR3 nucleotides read TGTGCCAGCAGCCCGCAGGGGATTGCAGATACGCAGTATTTT. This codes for CASSPQGIADTQYF.

As DNA, the CDR3 is TGTGCCAGCAGCTTGTATGGACTAGCGGGAGTTCACGAGCAGTTCTTC. Encoded protein: CASSLYGLAGVHEQFF. This chain links TRBV5-4 with TRBJ2-1, with 13 bases matching TRBD2. The CDR3 runs to 16 residues. The ends lost 1 base at V and 10 bases at J; junction bases unmatched: 8. Looked up from germline, CDR1 is SGHNT and CDR2 is YYREEE (reference sequence).

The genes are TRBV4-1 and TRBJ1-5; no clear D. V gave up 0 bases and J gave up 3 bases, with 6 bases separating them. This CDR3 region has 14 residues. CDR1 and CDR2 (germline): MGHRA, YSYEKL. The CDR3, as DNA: TGCGCCAGCAGCCAAGATGCGAACAATCAGCCCCAGCATTTT. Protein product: CASSQDANNQPQHF.

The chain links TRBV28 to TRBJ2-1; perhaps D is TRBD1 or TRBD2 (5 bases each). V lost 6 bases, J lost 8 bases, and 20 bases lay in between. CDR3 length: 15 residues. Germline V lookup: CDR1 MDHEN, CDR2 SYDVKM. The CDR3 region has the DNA TGTGCCAGCAGCCTCCCCGGGGCAGGTGGGGATGAGCAGTTCTTC. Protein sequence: CASSLPGAGGDEQFF.

The CDR3, as DNA: TGTGCCAGCAGGAACGTGGGGGCATCTGAGCAGTTCTTC. This gives the protein CASRNVGASEQFF. The gene calls are TRBV28 and TRBJ2-1; weak D call: TRBD1 (6 bases). CDR3 length: 13 amino acids. The V end was cut by 6 bases, the J end by 9 bases, with 15 bases between. Germline V gives CDR1 MDHEN, CDR2 SYDVKM.

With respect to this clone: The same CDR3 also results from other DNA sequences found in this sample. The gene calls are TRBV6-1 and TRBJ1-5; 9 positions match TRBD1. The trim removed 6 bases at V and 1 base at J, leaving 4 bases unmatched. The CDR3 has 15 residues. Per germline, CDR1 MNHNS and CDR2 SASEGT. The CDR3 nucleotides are TGTGCCAGCAGAGCACAGGGGGCAAGCAATCAGCCCCAGCATTTT. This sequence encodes CASRAQGASNQPQHF.

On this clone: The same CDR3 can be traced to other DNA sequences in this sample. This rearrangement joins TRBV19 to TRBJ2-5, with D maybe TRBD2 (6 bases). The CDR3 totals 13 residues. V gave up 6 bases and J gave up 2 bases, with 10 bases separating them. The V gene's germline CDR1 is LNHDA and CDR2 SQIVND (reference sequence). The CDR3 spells CASSRGLQETQYF. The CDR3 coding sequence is TGTGCCAGTAGCCGCGGACTACAAGAGACCCAGTACTTC.